Following are 25 T cell receptor beta chains from one sample sequenced in a study of blood T cell repertoires in COVID-19 (dated by TCRdb to 2018 to 2020). Library creation used the immunoSEQ multiplex PCR assay. In its TCRdb copy, this immuneACCESS table keeps in-frame sequences only and misses some clones. Where compared with another copy, unresolved V genes explain less than half of these, and the others have no known cause. In this sample the table shows some 380,000 clones, roughly 90% of which occur a single time. Around 2.1% of the sample is held by the ten biggest clonotypes. The sample taken for sequencing was PBMCs or T cells enriched from blood (not recorded which). These receptors came from a woman in her forties with acute COVID-19.

The chain employs TRBV12-3 or TRBV12-4 and TRBJ1-4, with unresolved D. Trimming shortened V by 7 bases and J by 8 bases, and 11 bases separated the two germline ends. The CDR3 totals 12 residues. CDR3 in amino acids: CASTLSEEKLFF. In DNA form, the CDR3 reads TGTGCCAGCACCCTTAGTGAGGAAAAACTGTTTTTT.

The chain links TRBV21-1 to TRBJ1-1; the table's D gene call, TRBD1, was not cross checked with the DNA. TRBV21-1 represents a pseudogene. This CDR3 is 16 amino acids long. Written as DNA, the CDR3 is TGTGCCAGCAGCGAATATGACAGGGGCGGAAGCACTGAAGCTTTCTTT. Its translation: CASSEYDRGGSTEAFF.

This clone was found a few times. This sequence joins TRBV7-2 and TRBJ1-5, with 7 bases aligning to TRBD1. The CDR3 loop spans 13 amino acids. CDR1 is SGHTA and CDR2 is FQGNSA in the germline V gene. J lost 10 bases, V lost 1 base, and 4 bases had no gene match. The CDR3 DNA reads as TGTGCCAGCAGCTTAGGTGACAGGGTCCCCCAGCATTTT. This gives the protein CASSLGDRVPQHF.

The chain links TRBV2 to TRBJ1-4, with a weak D call TRBD1 (5 bases). The CDR3 runs to 13 residues. Germline assignment: CDR1 SNHLY and CDR2 FYNNEI. Trimming pared 6 bases from V and 7 bases from J, leaving 12 bases between. CDR3 in amino acids: CASSRVRGEKLFF. The CDR3 DNA follows: TGTGCCAGCAGCAGGGTTAGGGGTGAAAAACTGTTTTTT.

The chain recombines TRBV7-2 with TRBJ1-4; D call uncertain. V shed 5 bases and J shed 2 bases, with 12 bases lying between them. Looked up from germline, CDR1 is SGHTA and CDR2 is FQGNSA. CDR3 length: 15 residues. Here the CDR3 reads CASSPQTGTNEKLFF. CDR3 nucleotide sequence: TGTGCCAGCAGCCCTCAGACGGGGACTAATGAAAAACTGTTTTTT. Full variable domain (missing parts from reference TRBV7-2 and TRBJ1-4): GAGVSQSPSNKVTEKGKDVELRCDPISGHTALYWYRQSLGQGLEFLIYFQGNSAPDKSGLPSDRFSAERTGGSVSTLTIQRTQQEDSAVYLCASSPQTGTNEKLFFGSGTQLSVL.

This chain links TRBV12-5 with TRBJ2-1; 10 bases map to TRBD2. The V gene's germline CDR1 is LGHNT and CDR2 FRNRAP. The CDR3 sequence is 15 residues long. V shed 5 bases, J shed 8 bases, and the junction held 9 bases outside the gene matches. CDR3 nucleotides: TGTGCTAGTGGTCCCCCGGGACTAGCGTTGGATGAGCAGTTCTTC. This translates into CASGPPGLALDEQFF.

The chain recombines TRBV10-2 with TRBJ1-5, with D possibly matching TRBD1 (5 bases). Trimming took off 3 bases at V and 3 bases at J, with 6 bases between the two ends. CDR3 size: 13 residues. Germline lookup yields CDR1 WSHSY and CDR2 SAAADI. This CDR3 is CASSEGANQPQHF. CDR3 bases: TGCGCCAGCAGTGAAGGGGCCAATCAGCCCCAGCATTTT.

The rearrangement links TRBV19 to TRBJ2-7; 7 nucleotides line up with TRBD1. The CDR3 contains 16 residues. The trim removed 9 bases at V and 5 bases at J, leaving 19 bases unmatched. Germline loops: CDR1 LNHDA, CDR2 SQIVND (reference sequence). CDR3 region: CARPNKTGRIIHEQYF. CDR3 nucleotides: TGTGCCAGACCGAACAAGACAGGGCGAATCATCCACGAGCAGTACTTC.

The CDR3 sequence: CASMERGATNTGELFF. CDR3 DNA sequence: TGTGCCAGCATGGAGCGGGGGGCCACGAACACCGGGGAGCTGTTTTTT. The rearrangement joins TRBV2 to TRBJ2-2, with 9 bases aligning to TRBD2. The CDR3 is 16 residues long. Germline CDR1 reads SNHLY; CDR2 reads FYNNEI. V dropped 7 bases and J dropped 0; count of bases not matched to a gene: 6.

This rearrangement joins TRBV7-8 to TRBJ2-3; 8 bases are shared with TRBD2. V lost 3 bases, J lost 2 bases, and 7 bases stayed unmatched. From germline, CDR1 is SGHVS and CDR2 FQNEAQ. The CDR3 extends over 16 amino acids. CDR3: CASSFRSGGDTDTQYF. The CDR3 DNA sequence: TGTGCCAGCAGCTTTCGATCGGGGGGGGACACAGATACGCAGTATTTT.

Only one count was recorded for this clone. J is TRBJ2-7 and V is TRBV27; 14 positions agree with TRBD2. The length of the CDR3 is 16 residues. J lost 3 bases, V lost 5 bases, and 6 bases had no gene match. The germline CDR1 and CDR2 sequences are MNHEY and SMNVEV (reference sequence). The DNA of the CDR3 is TGTGCCAGCAGTCCGGGGACTAGCGGGGGCCTCTACGAGCAGTACTTC. Translating gives CASSPGTSGGLYEQYF.

The chain uses TRBV2 and TRBJ2-7; D gene ambiguous. This CDR3 comprises 11 residues. V lost 5 bases and J lost 3, with 5 bases in between. CDR1 and CDR2 (germline): SNHLY, FYNNEI. Here the CDR3 DNA reads TGTGCCAGCAGTAACTACTACGAGCAGTACTTC. Residues: CASSNYYEQYF.

Only a few counts were recorded for this clone. This chain uses TRBV6-2 or TRBV6-3 with TRBJ2-7, with D possibly matching TRBD1 (6 bases). The V gene lost 2 bases and the J gene lost 1 base, with 12 bases spanning the gap. The germline CDR1 and CDR2 sequences are MNHEY and SVGEGT. CDR3 length: 15 residues. For the CDR3, the DNA is TGTGCCAGCAGTTACCAGGGGAGCTTTTCCTACGAGCAGTACTTC. It specifies CASSYQGSFSYEQYF.

The genes are TRBV5-1 and TRBJ2-2; D unresolved. V dropped 7 bases and J dropped 5 bases, with 12 bases sitting between them. This CDR3 region has 13 residues. Germline V lookup: CDR1 SGHRS, CDR2 YFSETQ. CDR3: CASRVSSTGELFF. CDR3 coding DNA: TGCGCCAGCCGGGTATCATCTACCGGGGAGCTGTTTTTT.

The chain recombines TRBV4-1 with TRBJ1-2; 7 positions agree with TRBD1. With V trimmed by 2 bases and J by 4 bases, 7 bases remained unmatched. CDR3 length equals 15 residues. Germline V gene lookup returns CDR1 MGHRA and CDR2 YSYEKL. The CDR3 sequence is CASSQPRDRLYGYTF. CDR3 sequence (DNA): TGCGCCAGCAGCCAACCCCGGGACAGACTCTATGGCTACACCTTC.

The chain couples TRBV5-5 to TRBJ2-7, with a possible D match to TRBD1 (6 bases). The CDR3 has 13 amino acids. Germline V lookup: CDR1 SGHKS, CDR2 YYEKEE (reference sequence). V was shortened by 2 bases and J by 5 bases, with 11 bases between the two germline ends. The CDR3 DNA sequence: TGTGCCAGCAGCTTAACAGGGAGAAACGAGCAGTACTTC. This translates into CASSLTGRNEQYF.

In the case of this clone: This sample includes further DNA sequences coding for the same CDR3. The rearrangement uses TRBV12-3 or TRBV12-4 and TRBJ2-3; no definite D call. V lost 6 bases to trimming and J lost 3 bases, with 4 bases between them. This CDR3 comprises 11 residues. The CDR3 sequence: CASSHTDTQYF. The CDR3 DNA reads as TGTGCCAGCAGCCATACAGATACGCAGTATTTT.

The gene calls are TRBV24-1 and TRBJ2-5; unclear D gene. Trimming took off 5 bases at V and 1 base at J, with 7 bases between the two ends. Germline assignment: CDR1 KGHDR and CDR2 SFDVKD. The CDR3 spans 13 residues. This CDR3 is CATSVPGQETQYF. In nucleotides, the CDR3 is TGTGCCACCAGTGTTCCAGGCCAAGAGACCCAGTACTTC.

This chain links TRBV5-1 with TRBJ1-4, with 7 bases aligning to TRBD1. There are 19 residues in the CDR3. V shed 3 bases, J shed 4 bases, and the junction held 18 bases outside the gene matches. Germline CDR1 SGHRS, CDR2 YFSETQ. The CDR3 DNA reads as TGCGCCAGCAGCTACGGGGGACAGTACCAGTCAGCGCTTAATGAAAAACTGTTTTTT. Translation: CASSYGGQYQSALNEKLFF.

The rearrangement joins TRBV3-1 (or the pseudogene TRBV3-2) to TRBJ1-1; unclear D gene. The V end lost 1 base, the J end lost 4 bases, and 7 bases lay between the germline ends. The CDR3 is made up of 13 amino acids. Germline V lookup: CDR1 LGHDT, CDR2 YNNKEL (reference sequence). Here the CDR3 reads CASSQVRGTEAFF. Written as DNA, the CDR3 is TGTGCCAGCAGCCAAGTCCGGGGCACTGAAGCTTTCTTT.

This clone appeared once. This chain connects TRBV4-2 to TRBJ2-7, with 7 nucleotides matching TRBD1. Germline CDR1 LGHNA, CDR2 YNFKEQ. The length of the CDR3 is 15 residues. V lost 2 bases to trimming and J lost 5 bases; unmatched junction nucleotides: 9. The CDR3 DNA reads as TGTGCCAGCAGCCAACCGACAGGGATAGACCACGAGCAGTACTTC. It yields the protein CASSQPTGIDHEQYF.

This chain uses TRBV6-5 with TRBJ1-2; D uncertain. Germline lookup yields CDR1 MNHEY and CDR2 SVGAGI. The CDR3 runs 13 residues. The V and J ends lost 2 bases and 7 bases respectively, with 11 bases between them. The CDR3 coding sequence is TGTGCCAGCAGTTACGAGGGAGCGGGTGGCTACACCTTC. Protein sequence: CASSYEGAGGYTF.

This clone was detected a few times. The J gene is TRBJ2-7, the V gene TRBV5-6, with TRBD2 matching 12 bases. Germline values: CDR1 SGHDT, CDR2 YYEEEE. J lost 4 bases, V lost 4 bases, and 9 bases had no gene match. The CDR3 is made up of 16 amino acids. CDR3 amino acids: CASSPTSGGLYYEQYF. In DNA, the CDR3 is TGTGCCAGCAGCCCAACTAGCGGGGGGCTCTATTACGAGCAGTACTTC.

V gene TRBV7-6 combines with J gene TRBJ2-1, with 7 bases matching TRBD2. With V trimmed by 0 bases and J by 6 bases, 8 bases remained unmatched. Germline CDR1 SGHVS, CDR2 FNYEAQ. The CDR3 runs 16 residues. The CDR3 spells CASSLAAAGSGNEQFF. DNA of the CDR3: TGTGCCAGCAGCTTAGCGGCAGCGGGGTCTGGCAATGAGCAGTTCTTC.

V and J are TRBV18 and TRBJ1-1; possible D gene TRBD1, 6 bases. This CDR3 is built from 17 residues. V was pared by 1 base and J by 0 bases, with 15 bases between. Germline V lookup: CDR1 KGHSH, CDR2 LQKENI. The CDR3 is CASSPLGTRDMNTEAFF. CDR3 coding DNA: TGTGCCAGCTCACCACTGGGGACAAGGGACATGAACACTGAAGCTTTCTTT.